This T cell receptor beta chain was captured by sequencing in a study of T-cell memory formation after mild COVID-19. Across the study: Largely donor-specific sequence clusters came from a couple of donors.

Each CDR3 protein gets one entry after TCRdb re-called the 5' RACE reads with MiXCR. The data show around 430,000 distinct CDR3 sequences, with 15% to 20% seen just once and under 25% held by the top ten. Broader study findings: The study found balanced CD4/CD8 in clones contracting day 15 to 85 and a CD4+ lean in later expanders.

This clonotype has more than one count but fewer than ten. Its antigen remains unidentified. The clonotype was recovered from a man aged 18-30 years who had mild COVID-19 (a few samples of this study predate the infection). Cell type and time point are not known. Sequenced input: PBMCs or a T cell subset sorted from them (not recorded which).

For the CDR3, the DNA is TGTGCCAGCAGCCTGAGGGACAGAAGCACAGATACGCAGTATTTT. This codes for CASSLRDRSTDTQYF. The rearrangement joins TRBV7-9 to TRBJ2-3; TRBD1 matches at 7 bases. This CDR3 comprises 15 residues. Germline V gives CDR1 SEHNR, CDR2 FQNEAQ (reference sequence). V trimming: 5 bases; J trimming: 0 bases; junction bases outside the gene matches: 5.